A single sample is the source of the 20 T cell receptor beta chains below, sequenced in a study of T cell responses to AZD1222 COVID-19 vaccine. The method was immunoSEQ multiplex PCR; TCRdb's version includes in-frame clones alone and lacks a portion of them. The sample shows about 130,000 clones, roughly 92% of them seen only once. This sample comprised peripheral blood, obtained on day 0 of AZD1222 vaccination. The source is an adult in good health.

The genes are TRBV28 and TRBJ1-3; D is undetermined. Per germline, CDR1 MDHEN and CDR2 SYDVKM. Trimming took off 4 bases at V and 3 bases at J, with 10 bases between the two ends. This CDR3 has 14 amino acids. The CDR3 bases are TGTGCCAGCAGTTCGGTCGAGGGTGGAAACACCATATATTTT. Translating it yields CASSSVEGGNTIYF.

This clone was seen more than once but under ten times. This chain links TRBV9 with TRBJ1-2; 7 nucleotides align to TRBD1. In germline, CDR1 is SGDLS, CDR2 YYNGEE. Germline trimming cut 4 bases from V and 7 bases from J; bases unmatched to any gene: 10. There are 14 residues in the CDR3. The CDR3 coding sequence is TGTGCCAGCAGCCCTAGGGGGCGCGGGTTTGGCTACACCTTC. This sequence encodes CASSPRGRGFGYTF.

The chain combines TRBV7-8 with TRBJ2-5; TRBD1 might be the D (5 bases). The germline V gene has CDR1 SGHVS and CDR2 FQNEAQ. V lost 6 bases to trimming and J lost 5 bases, with 16 bases between them. This CDR3 spans 14 amino acids. The CDR3: CASSRGRVRETQYF. The CDR3 DNA sequence: TGTGCCAGCAGTAGGGGCAGGGTAAGGGAGACCCAGTACTTC.

V and J are TRBV5-1 and TRBJ2-7; D gene ambiguous. The CDR3 is 15 amino acids. Trimming left V 0 bases short and J 3 bases short, with 13 bases between. Germline CDR1 and CDR2: SGHRS and YFSETQ. The CDR3 loop reads CASSLASAGNYEQYF. The CDR3 DNA sequence: TGCGCCAGCAGCTTGGCCTCGGCAGGAAACTACGAGCAGTACTTC.

J is TRBJ1-5 and V is TRBV6-1; D remains unclear. In germline, CDR1 is MNHNS, CDR2 SASEGT. CDR3 length: 13 residues. Trimming left V 0 bases short and J 5 bases short, with 5 bases between. The CDR3 DNA reads as TGTGCCAGCAGTGAAGCGTGGGATCAGCCCCAGCATTTT. This sequence encodes CASSEAWDQPQHF.

This chain connects TRBV24-1 to TRBJ2-5; D is undetermined. The V gene's germline CDR1 is KGHDR and CDR2 SFDVKD. V was shortened by 0 bases and J by 5 bases, with 6 bases between the two germline ends. The CDR3 consists of 13 residues. The CDR3 DNA reads TGTGCCACCAGTGATTTGCCCTTTGAGACCCAGTACTTC. Encoded protein: CATSDLPFETQYF.

This rearrangement joins TRBV9 to TRBJ1-2; a possible D gene is TRBD1 (5 bases). The V gene's germline CDR1 is SGDLS and CDR2 YYNGEE. V was shortened by 4 bases and J by 8 bases, with 18 bases between the two germline ends. The CDR3 has 14 amino acids. CDR3: CASSFGTAPQGYTF. CDR3 in DNA: TGTGCCAGCAGCTTCGGGACGGCGCCACAGGGCTACACCTTC.

The chain links TRBV19 to TRBJ1-2, with unresolved D. Trimming cost V 5 bases and J 4 bases, with 14 bases left between them. This CDR3 region has 14 residues. Germline V gives CDR1 LNHDA, CDR2 SQIVND (reference sequence). In nucleotides, the CDR3 is TGTGCCAGTAGTCCAGACCAGCTAATCTATGGCTACACCTTC. This gives the protein CASSPDQLIYGYTF.

V usage is TRBV5-1 and J usage is TRBJ2-5, with a weak D call TRBD2 (6 bases). Germline assignment: CDR1 SGHRS and CDR2 YFSETQ. Trimming left V 0 bases short and J 1 base short, with 13 bases between. This CDR3 is built from 16 residues. The DNA for the CDR3 is TGCGCCAGCAGCTTGGGGCGGGGAGGCTCCCAAGAGACCCAGTACTTC. Translated, it gives CASSLGRGGSQETQYF.

The rearrangement uses TRBV9 and TRBJ1-1, with D possibly TRBD1 on 5 matching bases. V was cut by 1 base and J by 3 bases, with 13 bases left in between. The germline gives CDR1 SGDLS, CDR2 YYNGEE. The CDR3 sequence is 15 residues long. The CDR3 spells CASSVTPGRDTEAFF. The CDR3 DNA sequence: TGTGCCAGCAGCGTAACCCCCGGCAGGGACACTGAAGCTTTCTTT.

The chain is built from TRBV4-1 and TRBJ2-7, with 7 nucleotides matching TRBD2. The J segment lost 5 bases and the V segment lost 1 base, leaving 5 bases of the junction unmatched. This CDR3 comprises 14 residues. Germline loops: CDR1 MGHRA, CDR2 YSYEKL. The CDR3 region has the DNA TGCGCCAGCAGCCAAGCCATGGGGGGGGACGAGCAGTACTTC. Translated: CASSQAMGGDEQYF.

The CDR3 DNA sequence: TGTGCCAGCAGTGAAGCAGGACAGAGCCGCTATGGCTACACCTTC. Protein product: CASSEAGQSRYGYTF. The V gene is TRBV6-1, the J gene TRBJ1-2; tentatively, D is TRBD1 (6 bases). The V end was cut by 0 bases, the J end by 4 bases, with 12 bases between. CDR1 is MNHNS and CDR2 is SASEGT in the germline V gene. CDR3 length equals 15 residues.

This clone showed up just once. J is TRBJ2-3 and V is TRBV5-4, with TRBD2 matching 14 bases. The V gene's germline CDR1 is SGHNT and CDR2 YYREEE (reference sequence). Unmatched junction bases numbered 7, after V lost 2 bases and J lost 5 bases. The CDR3 runs 17 residues. The CDR3 loop is CASSLPGLAGGQDTQYF. CDR3 DNA: TGTGCCAGCAGCTTACCCGGACTAGCGGGGGGACAAGATACGCAGTATTTT.

The CDR3 region is CASSFYPGASSYEQYF. The CDR3 DNA follows: TGCGCCAGCAGCTTTTACCCAGGGGCCAGCTCCTACGAGCAGTACTTC. The chain has TRBV5-1 and TRBJ2-7, with D possibly matching TRBD1 (6 bases). Germline lookup yields CDR1 SGHRS and CDR2 YFSETQ. V was pared by 2 bases and J by 0 bases, with 15 bases between. The CDR3 covers 16 residues.

This chain uses TRBV5-6 with TRBJ2-2, with TRBD1 matching over 11 bases. The CDR3 covers 15 residues. Germline V gene sequence: CDR1 SGHDT, CDR2 YYEEEE. The V segment lost 5 bases and the J segment 5 bases; nucleotides outside the gene matches: 5. CDR3 DNA: TGTGCCAGCAGTCGGACAGGGGGCTATACCGGGGAGCTGTTTTTT. It codes for CASSRTGGYTGELFF.

V usage is TRBV5-4 and J usage is TRBJ2-7; 10 nucleotides line up with TRBD2. The germline gives CDR1 SGHNT, CDR2 YYREEE (reference sequence). Trimming cost V 3 bases and J 2 bases; bases outside gene matches: 8. The CDR3 is made up of 16 amino acids. CDR3 in DNA: TGTGCCAGCAGCTCCTGGACTAGCGGTGCCCCCTACGAGCAGTACTTC. Translating gives CASSSWTSGAPYEQYF. Complete variable domain (other parts from reference TRBV5-4 and TRBJ2-7): ETGVTQSPTHLIKTRGQQVTLRCSSQSGHNTVSWYQQALGQGPQFIFQYYREEENGRGNFPPRFSGLQFPNYSSELNVNALELDDSALYLCASSSWTSGAPYEQYFGPGTRLTVT.

The chain links TRBV2 to TRBJ1-1; D uncertain. This CDR3 is 16 amino acids long. CDR1 is SNHLY, CDR2 FYNNEI, per germline. V lost 8 bases and J lost 0, with 19 bases in between. This CDR3 is CASLARAFSMNTEAFF. The CDR3 DNA sequence: TGTGCCAGCTTGGCGAGGGCATTCTCTATGAACACTGAAGCTTTCTTT.

The J gene is TRBJ1-4, the V gene TRBV7-9; a possible D gene is TRBD1 (5 bases). V lost 2 bases to trimming and J lost 4 bases, with 14 bases between them. Germline CDR1 reads SEHNR; CDR2 reads FQNEAQ (reference sequence). The CDR3 is 16 residues long. The CDR3 coding sequence is TGTGCCAGCAGCTTACACGGGGGAAGGGGTAATGAAAAACTGTTTTTT. This codes for CASSLHGGRGNEKLFF. The variable domain in full, with the rest retrieved from reference TRBV7-9 and TRBJ1-4, is DTGVSQNPRHKITKRGQNVTFRCDPISEHNRLYWYRQTLGQGPEFLTYFQNEAQLEKSRLLSDRFSAERPKGSFSTLEIQRTEQGDSAMYLCASSLHGGRGNEKLFFGSGTQLSVL.

The genes are TRBV6-5 and TRBJ2-7, with D uncertain. Looked up from germline, CDR1 is MNHEY and CDR2 is SVGAGI. V was trimmed by 2 bases and J by 5 bases, leaving 10 bases between them. The CDR3 is 13 amino acids. The CDR3 here is CASSYGIGHEQYF. Written as DNA, the CDR3 is TGTGCCAGCAGTTACGGCATAGGACACGAGCAGTACTTC.

The chain has TRBV6-5 and TRBJ1-1; D is ambiguous. Trimming pared 6 bases from V and 1 base from J, leaving 9 bases between. Germline V gene data show CDR1 as MNHEY and CDR2 as SVGAGI. The CDR3 consists of 13 residues. The CDR3 loop is CASSSARNTEAFF. Here the CDR3 DNA reads TGTGCCAGCAGCTCCGCCAGGAACACTGAAGCTTTCTTT.